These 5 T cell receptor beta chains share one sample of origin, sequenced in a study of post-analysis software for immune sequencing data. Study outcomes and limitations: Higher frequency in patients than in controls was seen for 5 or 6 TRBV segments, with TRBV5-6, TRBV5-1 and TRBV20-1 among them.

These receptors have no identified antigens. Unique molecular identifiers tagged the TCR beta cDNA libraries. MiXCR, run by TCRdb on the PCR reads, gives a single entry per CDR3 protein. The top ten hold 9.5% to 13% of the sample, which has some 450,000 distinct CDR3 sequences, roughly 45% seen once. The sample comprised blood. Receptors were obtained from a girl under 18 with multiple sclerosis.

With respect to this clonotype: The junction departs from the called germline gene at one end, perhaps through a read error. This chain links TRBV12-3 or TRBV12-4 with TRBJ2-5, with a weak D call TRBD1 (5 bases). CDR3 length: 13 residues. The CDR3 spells CTSSPQGQETQYF. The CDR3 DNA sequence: TGTACCAGCAGTCCTCAGGGTCAAGAGACCCAGTACTTC.

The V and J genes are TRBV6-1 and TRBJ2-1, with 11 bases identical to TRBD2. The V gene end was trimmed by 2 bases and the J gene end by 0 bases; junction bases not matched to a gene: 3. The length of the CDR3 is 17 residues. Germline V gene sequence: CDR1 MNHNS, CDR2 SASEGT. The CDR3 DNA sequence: TGTGCCAGCAGTGAAAGACTAGCGGGGAGCTCCTACAATGAGCAGTTCTTC. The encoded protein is CASSERLAGSSYNEQFF.

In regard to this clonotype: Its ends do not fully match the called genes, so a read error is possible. DNA for the CDR3: TGTGTCAGCAGCTTAGCCGGGGTCCAAGAGACCCAGTACTTC. Translation: CVSSLAGVQETQYF. The V call is TRBV7-9, the J call TRBJ2-5; possibly TRBD2 for D (5 bases). The CDR3 contains 14 residues. Germline V lookup: CDR1 SEHNR, CDR2 FQNEAQ (reference sequence). The whole variable domain, filled in from reference TRBV7-9 and TRBJ2-5, reads DTGVSQNPRHKITKRGQNVTFRCDPISEHNRLYWYRQTLGQGPEFLTYFQNEAQLEKSRLLSDRFSAERPKGSFSTLEIQRTEQGDSAMYLCVSSLAGVQETQYFGPGTRLLVL.

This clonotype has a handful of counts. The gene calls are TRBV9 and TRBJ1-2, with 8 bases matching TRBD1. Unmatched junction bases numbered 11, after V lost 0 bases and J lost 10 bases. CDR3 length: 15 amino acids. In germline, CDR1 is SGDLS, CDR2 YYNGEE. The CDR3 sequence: CASSVATAGQGNYTF. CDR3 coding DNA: TGTGCCAGCAGCGTAGCGACGGCTGGACAGGGAAACTACACCTTC.

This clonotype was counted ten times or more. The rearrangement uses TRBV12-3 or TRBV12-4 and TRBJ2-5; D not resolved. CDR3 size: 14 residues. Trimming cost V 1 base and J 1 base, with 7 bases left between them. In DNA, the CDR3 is TGTGCCAGCAGTTTAGGGGTCAGCCAAGAGACCCAGTACTTC. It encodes CASSLGVSQETQYF.